The 10 T cell receptor beta chains presented below share a single source sample, sequenced in a study of cytomegalovirus exposure and HLA in healthy donors. 13 Jbeta primers and 60 Vbeta primers were used for the PCR. Profiling relied on immunoSEQ multiplex PCR, and the TCRdb table lists in-frame clones only, not all of them. The table has more than 95,000 clones, roughly 73% seen once. The sequencing input was PBMCs. These receptors came from a man aged 60 to 75 in good health and CMV-seropositive.

The chain combines TRBV19 with TRBJ1-4; weak D call: TRBD1 (6 bases). The CDR3 is made up of 13 amino acids. Looked up from germline, CDR1 is LNHDA and CDR2 is SQIVND (reference sequence). Trimming left V 8 bases short and J 6 bases short, with 13 bases between. CDR3 amino acids: CASSTGSDEKLFF. CDR3 DNA: TGTGCCAGTTCCACAGGGAGCGATGAAAAACTGTTTTTT.

This clone was found many times. This rearrangement joins TRBV5-1 to TRBJ2-1, with a possible D match to TRBD2 (5 bases). The CDR3 loop spans 12 amino acids. The germline CDR1 and CDR2 sequences are SGHRS and YFSETQ. With 2 bases removed from V and 7 bases from J, the gap between germline ends came to 7 bases. The CDR3 reads CASSFAGNEQFF. DNA for the CDR3: TGCGCCAGCAGCTTCGCGGGTAATGAGCAGTTCTTC.

The V gene is TRBV18, the J gene TRBJ2-7; 7 nucleotides line up with TRBD1. After removal of 3 bases from V and 1 base from J, the junction contained 0 bases not matched to a gene. Looked up from germline, CDR1 is KGHSH and CDR2 is LQKENI. This CDR3 comprises 13 residues. This chain's CDR3 is CASSPDRSYEQYF. The CDR3 DNA reads TGTGCCAGCTCACCGGACAGGTCCTACGAGCAGTACTTC. Full variable domain (rest looked up from reference TRBV18 and TRBJ2-7): NAGVMQNPRHLVRRRGQEARLRCSPMKGHSHVYWYRQLPEEGLKFMVYLQKENIIDESGMPKERFSAEFPKEGPSILRIQQVVRGDSAAYFCASSPDRSYEQYFGPGTRLTVT.

The chain links TRBV30 to TRBJ1-6; TRBD1 matches at 8 bases. The germline gives CDR1 GTSNPN, CDR2 SVGIG (reference sequence). This CDR3 is built from 13 residues. V was clipped by 3 bases and J by 9 bases; unmatched bases: 4. The CDR3 sequence is CAWRGQEASPLHF. The CDR3 DNA sequence: TGTGCCTGGAGGGGACAGGAGGCTTCACCCCTCCACTTT.

This clone was counted only a few times. This sequence joins TRBV15 and TRBJ1-2; maybe TRBD1 (5 bases). V was shortened by 3 bases and J by 3 bases, with 8 bases between the two germline ends. This CDR3 spans 13 amino acids. Germline CDR1 is LNHNV and CDR2 is YYDKDF (reference sequence). CDR3 sequence reads: CATSSGGDYGYTF. CDR3 nucleotide sequence: TGTGCCACCAGCAGCGGGGGGGACTATGGCTACACCTTC.

J is TRBJ2-5 and V is TRBV5-4, with TRBD2 matching 11 bases. V dropped 4 bases and J dropped 0; count of bases not matched to a gene: 5. Germline values: CDR1 SGHNT, CDR2 YYREEE (reference sequence). The CDR3 length is 16 residues. Here the CDR3 reads CASSPTLAGDQETQYF. The DNA of the CDR3 is TGTGCCAGCAGCCCAACACTAGCGGGGGACCAAGAGACCCAGTACTTC.

This clone is a singleton in its sample. The chain carries TRBV6-5 and TRBJ1-2; 9 bases map to TRBD1. The CDR3 consists of 15 residues. Germline V gene lookup returns CDR1 MNHEY and CDR2 SVGAGI. The trim removed 6 bases at V and 8 bases at J, leaving 13 bases unmatched. The CDR3 bases are TGTGCCAGCAGCCCAGAAGAAGGGACAGGGAAAGGCTACACCTTC. It translates to CASSPEEGTGKGYTF.

The V call is TRBV28, the J call TRBJ1-5, with D maybe TRBD1 (6 bases). Per germline, CDR1 MDHEN and CDR2 SYDVKM. V lost 6 bases and J lost 1, with 10 bases in between. CDR3 length equals 14 residues. CDR3 sequence reads: CASRPTGSNQPQHF. The CDR3 DNA follows: TGTGCCAGCAGGCCAACAGGGAGCAATCAGCCCCAGCATTTT.

This clone was observed a handful of times. For the CDR3, the DNA is TGTGCCAGTAGTATAGGCTATAGCAATCAGCCCCAGCATTTT. It specifies CASSIGYSNQPQHF. The chain employs TRBV19 and TRBJ1-5; D is unclear. V lost 1 base, J lost 0 bases, and 4 bases lay in between. The germline V gene has CDR1 LNHDA and CDR2 SQIVND (reference sequence). CDR3 length: 14 residues.

The chain links TRBV21-1 to TRBJ1-5; the table's D call, TRBD1, has no DNA check behind it. TRBV21-1 is given as a pseudogene. The CDR3 runs 16 residues. CDR3 in amino acids: CASSKRTGAPNQPQHF. The CDR3 DNA reads as TGTGCCAGCAGCAAAAGGACAGGGGCCCCTAATCAGCCCCAGCATTTT.